The sequence of this T cell receptor (beta chain) was determined in a study of T-cell reconstitution after alpha-beta-depleted transplantation in children. This clonotype came up many times. For TCRbeta, the library was prepared with unique molecular identifiers. TCRdb re-derived calls from the PCR reads in MiXCR, one entry per CDR3 protein. The repertoire consists of more than 250,000 distinct CDR3 sequences, with roughly 9.5% occurring once and the leading ten covering around a tenth. The source is a human donor who donated a stem cell graft to a child with SCID. The material was PBMCs from the stem cell graft donor, obtained from the stem cell graft.

CDR3 bases: TGTGCCACCTCGACGGGCAATGGAAGGTCTTACTTC. This codes for CATSTGNGRSYF. The V and J genes are TRBV6-2 or TRBV6-3 and TRBJ2-7; no clear D gene. In germline, CDR1 is MNHEY, CDR2 SVGEGT. The CDR3 totals 12 residues. Trimming removed 10 bases from V and 13 bases from J, with 23 bases in between.